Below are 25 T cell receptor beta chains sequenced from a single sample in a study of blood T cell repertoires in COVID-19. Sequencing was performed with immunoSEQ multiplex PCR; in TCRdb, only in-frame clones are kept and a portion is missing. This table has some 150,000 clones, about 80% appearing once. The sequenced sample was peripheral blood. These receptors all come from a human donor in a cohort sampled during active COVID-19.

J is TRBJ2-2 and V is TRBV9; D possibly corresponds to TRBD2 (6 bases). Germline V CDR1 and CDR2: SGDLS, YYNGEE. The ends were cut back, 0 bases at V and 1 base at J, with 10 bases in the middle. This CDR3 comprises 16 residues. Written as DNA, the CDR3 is TGTGCCAGCAGCGTAGTTCCTAGCGAGAACACCGGGGAGCTGTTTTTT. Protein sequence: CASSVVPSENTGELFF.

The CDR3 spells CASSELRWETQYF. The CDR3 bases are TGTGCCAGCAGTGAACTCAGATGGGAGACCCAGTACTTC. The rearrangement links TRBV6-1 to TRBJ2-5; D is uncertain. The CDR3 sequence is 13 residues long. Trimming removed 2 bases from V and 5 bases from J, with 9 bases in between. CDR1 is MNHNS and CDR2 is SASEGT in the germline V gene.

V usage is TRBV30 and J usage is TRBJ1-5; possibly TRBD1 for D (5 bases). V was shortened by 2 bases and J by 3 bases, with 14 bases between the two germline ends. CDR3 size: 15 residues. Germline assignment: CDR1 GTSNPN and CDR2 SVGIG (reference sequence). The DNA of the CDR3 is TGTGCCTGGAGTAAGACCCGACAGACCAATCAGCCCCAGCATTTT. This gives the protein CAWSKTRQTNQPQHF.

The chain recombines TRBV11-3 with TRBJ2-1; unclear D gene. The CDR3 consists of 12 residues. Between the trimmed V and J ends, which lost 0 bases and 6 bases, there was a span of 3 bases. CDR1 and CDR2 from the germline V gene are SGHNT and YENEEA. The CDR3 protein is CASSLDGNEQFF. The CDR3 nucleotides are TGTGCCAGCAGCTTAGACGGCAATGAGCAGTTCTTC.

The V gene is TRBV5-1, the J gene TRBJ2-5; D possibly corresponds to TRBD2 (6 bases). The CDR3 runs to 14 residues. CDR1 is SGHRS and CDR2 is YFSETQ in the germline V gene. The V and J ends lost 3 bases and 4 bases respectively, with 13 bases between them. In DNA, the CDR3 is TGCGCCAGCAGCTCCAGACTAGACCGAGAGACCCAGTACTTC. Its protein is CASSSRLDRETQYF.

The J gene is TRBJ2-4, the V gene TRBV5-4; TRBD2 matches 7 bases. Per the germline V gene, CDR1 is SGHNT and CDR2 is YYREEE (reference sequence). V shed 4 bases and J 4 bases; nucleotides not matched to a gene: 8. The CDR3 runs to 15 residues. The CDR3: CASSPQGGAKNIQYF. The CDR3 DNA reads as TGTGCCAGCAGCCCCCAGGGAGGGGCAAAAAACATTCAGTACTTC.

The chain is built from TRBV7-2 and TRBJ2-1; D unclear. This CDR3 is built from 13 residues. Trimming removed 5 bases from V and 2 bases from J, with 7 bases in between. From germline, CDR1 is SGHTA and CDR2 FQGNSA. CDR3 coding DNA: TGTGCCAGCAGCCCCGAGCCCTACAATGAGCAGTTCTTC. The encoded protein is CASSPEPYNEQFF. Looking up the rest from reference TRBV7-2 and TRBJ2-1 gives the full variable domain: GAGVSQSPSNKVTEKGKDVELRCDPISGHTALYWYRQSLGQGLEFLIYFQGNSAPDKSGLPSDRFSAERTGGSVSTLTIQRTQQEDSAVYLCASSPEPYNEQFFGPGTRLTVL.

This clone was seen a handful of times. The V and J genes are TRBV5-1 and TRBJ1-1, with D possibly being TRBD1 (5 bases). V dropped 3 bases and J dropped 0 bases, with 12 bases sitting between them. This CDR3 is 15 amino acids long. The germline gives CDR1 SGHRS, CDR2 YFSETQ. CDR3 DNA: TGCGCCAGCAGCTGGCAGGGAACAATGAACACTGAAGCTTTCTTT. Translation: CASSWQGTMNTEAFF.

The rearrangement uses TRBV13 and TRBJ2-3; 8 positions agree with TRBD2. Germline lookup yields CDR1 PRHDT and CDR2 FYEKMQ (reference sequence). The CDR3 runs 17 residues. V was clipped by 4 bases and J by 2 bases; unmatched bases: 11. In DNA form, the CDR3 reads TGTGCCAGCAGCTCCCCGCTAGCGGGTAACCCCACAGATACGCAGTATTTT. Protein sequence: CASSSPLAGNPTDTQYF.

The CDR3 reads CASSLDGTGGLPNTEAFF. CDR3 DNA sequence: TGTGCCAGCAGCTTAGATGGAACAGGGGGACTACCGAACACTGAAGCTTTCTTT. The V gene is TRBV13, the J gene TRBJ1-1, with 8 nucleotides matching TRBD1. The CDR3 totals 18 residues. Looked up from germline, CDR1 is PRHDT and CDR2 is FYEKMQ (reference sequence). The J segment lost 1 base and the V segment lost 1 base, leaving 11 bases of the junction unmatched.

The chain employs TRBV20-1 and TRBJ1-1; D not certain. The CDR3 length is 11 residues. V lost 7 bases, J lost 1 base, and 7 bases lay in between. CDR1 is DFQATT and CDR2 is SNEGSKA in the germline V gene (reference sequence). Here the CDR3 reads CSVNTNTEAFF. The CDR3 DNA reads TGCAGTGTAAACACGAACACTGAAGCTTTCTTT.

The CDR3, as DNA: TGTGCCAGCAGCTACGGACAGGGCAATGGAAACACCATATATTTT. It encodes CASSYGQGNGNTIYF. V usage is TRBV7-9 and J usage is TRBJ1-3; TRBD1 aligns across 8 bases. Trimming cost V 4 bases and J 3 bases; bases outside gene matches: 5. CDR1 is SEHNR, CDR2 FQNEAQ, per germline (reference sequence). The CDR3 totals 15 residues.

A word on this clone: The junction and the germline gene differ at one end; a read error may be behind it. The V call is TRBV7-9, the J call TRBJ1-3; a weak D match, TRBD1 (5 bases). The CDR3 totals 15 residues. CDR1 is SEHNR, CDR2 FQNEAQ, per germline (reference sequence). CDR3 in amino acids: CASSLQGYSGNTIYF. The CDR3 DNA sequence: TGTGCCAGCAGCTTACAGGGTTACTCTGGGAACACCATATATTTT.

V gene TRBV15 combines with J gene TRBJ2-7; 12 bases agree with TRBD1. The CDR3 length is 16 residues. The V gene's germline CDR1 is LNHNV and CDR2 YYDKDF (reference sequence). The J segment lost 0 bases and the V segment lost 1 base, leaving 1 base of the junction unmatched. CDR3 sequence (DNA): TGTGCCACCAGCAGAGGGGGACAGGGGGCCTCCTACGAGCAGTACTTC. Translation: CATSRGGQGASYEQYF. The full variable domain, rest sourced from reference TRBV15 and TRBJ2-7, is DAMVIQNPRYQVTQFGKPVTLSCSQTLNHNVMYWYQQKSSQAPKLLFHYYDKDFNNEADTPDNFQSRRPNTSFCFLDIRSPGLGDTAMYLCATSRGGQGASYEQYFGPGTRLTVT.

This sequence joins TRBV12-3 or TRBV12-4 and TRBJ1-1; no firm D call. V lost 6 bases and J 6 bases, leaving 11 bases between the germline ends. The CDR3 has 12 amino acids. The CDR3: CASSPLGAEAFF. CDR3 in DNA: TGTGCCAGCAGCCCATTGGGAGCTGAAGCTTTCTTT.

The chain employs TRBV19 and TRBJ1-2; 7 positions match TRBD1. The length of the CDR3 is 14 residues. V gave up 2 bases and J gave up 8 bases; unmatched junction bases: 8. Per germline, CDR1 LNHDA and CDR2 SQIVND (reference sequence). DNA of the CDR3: TGTGCCAGTAGTATAAGGGGGCGCGATCCGGGCTACACCTTC. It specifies CASSIRGRDPGYTF.

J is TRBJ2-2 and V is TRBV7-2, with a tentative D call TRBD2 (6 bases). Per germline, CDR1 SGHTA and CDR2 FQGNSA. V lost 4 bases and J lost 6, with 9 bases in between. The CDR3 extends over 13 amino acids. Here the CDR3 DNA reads TGTGCCAGCAGCTGGAGGGAGTCCGGGGAGCTGTTTTTT. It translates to CASSWRESGELFF.

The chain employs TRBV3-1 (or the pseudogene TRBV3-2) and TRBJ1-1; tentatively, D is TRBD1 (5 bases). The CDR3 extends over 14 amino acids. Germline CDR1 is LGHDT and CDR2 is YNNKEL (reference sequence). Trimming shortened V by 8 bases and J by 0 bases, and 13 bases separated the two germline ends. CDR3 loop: CASVQQGVNTEAFF. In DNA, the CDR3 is TGTGCCAGCGTCCAGCAAGGGGTGAACACTGAAGCTTTCTTT.

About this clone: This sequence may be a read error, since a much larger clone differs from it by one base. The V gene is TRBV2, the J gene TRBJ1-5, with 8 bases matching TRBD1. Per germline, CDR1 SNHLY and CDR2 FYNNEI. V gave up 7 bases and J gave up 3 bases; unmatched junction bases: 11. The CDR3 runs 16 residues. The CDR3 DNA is TGTGCCAGCAACGGACAGGGAAGGAGGTCCAATCAGCCCCAGCATTTT. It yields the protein CASNGQGRRSNQPQHF.

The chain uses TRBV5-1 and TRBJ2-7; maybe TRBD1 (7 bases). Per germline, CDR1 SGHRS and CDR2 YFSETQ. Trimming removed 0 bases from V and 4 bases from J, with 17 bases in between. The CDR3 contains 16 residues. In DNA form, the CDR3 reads TGCGCCAGCAGCTTGGGCCCCCAACAGGGGAGGTACGAGCAGTACGTC. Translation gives CASSLGPQQGRYEQYV.

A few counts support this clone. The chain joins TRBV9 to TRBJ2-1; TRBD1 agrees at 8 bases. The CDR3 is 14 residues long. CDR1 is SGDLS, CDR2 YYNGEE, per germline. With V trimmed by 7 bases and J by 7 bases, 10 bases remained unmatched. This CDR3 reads CASHGQGLDNEQFF. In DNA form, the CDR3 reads TGTGCCAGCCACGGACAGGGCCTAGATAATGAGCAGTTCTTC.

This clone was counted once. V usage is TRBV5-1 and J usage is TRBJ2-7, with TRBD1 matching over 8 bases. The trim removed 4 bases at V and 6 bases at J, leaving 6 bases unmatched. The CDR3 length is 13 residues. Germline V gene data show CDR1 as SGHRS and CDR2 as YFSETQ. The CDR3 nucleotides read TGCGCCAGCAGCCCAGAGGGGACAGGCGAGCAGTACGTC. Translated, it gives CASSPEGTGEQYV.

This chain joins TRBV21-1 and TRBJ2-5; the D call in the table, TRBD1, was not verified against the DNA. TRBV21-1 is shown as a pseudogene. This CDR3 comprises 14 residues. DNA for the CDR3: TGTGCCAGCAGCAAAGGACAGGGCGACGAGACCCAGTACTTC. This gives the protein CASSKGQGDETQYF.

CDR3: CASSIQLPGLNTEAFF. CDR3 nucleotide sequence: TGTGCCAGTAGTATTCAATTGCCAGGCCTGAACACTGAAGCTTTCTTT. The rearrangement joins TRBV19 to TRBJ1-1; D not certain. Trimming removed 3 bases from V and 0 bases from J, with 14 bases in between. CDR3 length: 16 amino acids. Germline-derived CDR1 and CDR2 are LNHDA and SQIVND (reference sequence).

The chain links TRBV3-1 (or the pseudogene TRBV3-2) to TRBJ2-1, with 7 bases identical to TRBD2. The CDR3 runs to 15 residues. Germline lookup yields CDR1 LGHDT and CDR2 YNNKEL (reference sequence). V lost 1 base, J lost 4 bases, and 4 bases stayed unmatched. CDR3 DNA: TGTGCCAGCAGCCAAGTGGGGGGGGTATACAATGAGCAGTTCTTC. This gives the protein CASSQVGGVYNEQFF.